The clone carrying this T cell receptor beta chain was seen a single time. Its antigen is still unknown. The sample originates from a study of long-term antiretroviral therapy in people with HIV. Whole-study context: Collection of the earliest samples took place about a decade ahead of the 2015 immediate-ART recommendation. Study results and caveats: The study found that diversity rose after ART but stayed below transplant donor controls.

Run at survey level, the immunoSEQ assay was version v3.0. Repertoires were generated with immunoSEQ multiplex PCR, while TCRdb's copy carries only in-frame clones and drops some. The sample yields around 25,000 clones, almost 90% seen once. The germline V gene has CDR1 LGHNA and CDR2 YSLEER. The CDR3 spans 16 residues. With 0 bases removed from V and 5 bases from J, the gap between germline ends came to 11 bases. This specimen consisted of unsorted PBMCs, obtained roughly 4.5 years after starting antiretroviral therapy. This receptor was taken from a man aged 25 to 40 with HIV. The chain is built from TRBV4-3 and TRBJ1-6, with unresolved D. Written as DNA, the CDR3 is TGCGCCAGCAGCCAAGAATCCCCCGCTGATAATTCACCCCTCCACTTT. Translation gives CASSQESPADNSPLHF.